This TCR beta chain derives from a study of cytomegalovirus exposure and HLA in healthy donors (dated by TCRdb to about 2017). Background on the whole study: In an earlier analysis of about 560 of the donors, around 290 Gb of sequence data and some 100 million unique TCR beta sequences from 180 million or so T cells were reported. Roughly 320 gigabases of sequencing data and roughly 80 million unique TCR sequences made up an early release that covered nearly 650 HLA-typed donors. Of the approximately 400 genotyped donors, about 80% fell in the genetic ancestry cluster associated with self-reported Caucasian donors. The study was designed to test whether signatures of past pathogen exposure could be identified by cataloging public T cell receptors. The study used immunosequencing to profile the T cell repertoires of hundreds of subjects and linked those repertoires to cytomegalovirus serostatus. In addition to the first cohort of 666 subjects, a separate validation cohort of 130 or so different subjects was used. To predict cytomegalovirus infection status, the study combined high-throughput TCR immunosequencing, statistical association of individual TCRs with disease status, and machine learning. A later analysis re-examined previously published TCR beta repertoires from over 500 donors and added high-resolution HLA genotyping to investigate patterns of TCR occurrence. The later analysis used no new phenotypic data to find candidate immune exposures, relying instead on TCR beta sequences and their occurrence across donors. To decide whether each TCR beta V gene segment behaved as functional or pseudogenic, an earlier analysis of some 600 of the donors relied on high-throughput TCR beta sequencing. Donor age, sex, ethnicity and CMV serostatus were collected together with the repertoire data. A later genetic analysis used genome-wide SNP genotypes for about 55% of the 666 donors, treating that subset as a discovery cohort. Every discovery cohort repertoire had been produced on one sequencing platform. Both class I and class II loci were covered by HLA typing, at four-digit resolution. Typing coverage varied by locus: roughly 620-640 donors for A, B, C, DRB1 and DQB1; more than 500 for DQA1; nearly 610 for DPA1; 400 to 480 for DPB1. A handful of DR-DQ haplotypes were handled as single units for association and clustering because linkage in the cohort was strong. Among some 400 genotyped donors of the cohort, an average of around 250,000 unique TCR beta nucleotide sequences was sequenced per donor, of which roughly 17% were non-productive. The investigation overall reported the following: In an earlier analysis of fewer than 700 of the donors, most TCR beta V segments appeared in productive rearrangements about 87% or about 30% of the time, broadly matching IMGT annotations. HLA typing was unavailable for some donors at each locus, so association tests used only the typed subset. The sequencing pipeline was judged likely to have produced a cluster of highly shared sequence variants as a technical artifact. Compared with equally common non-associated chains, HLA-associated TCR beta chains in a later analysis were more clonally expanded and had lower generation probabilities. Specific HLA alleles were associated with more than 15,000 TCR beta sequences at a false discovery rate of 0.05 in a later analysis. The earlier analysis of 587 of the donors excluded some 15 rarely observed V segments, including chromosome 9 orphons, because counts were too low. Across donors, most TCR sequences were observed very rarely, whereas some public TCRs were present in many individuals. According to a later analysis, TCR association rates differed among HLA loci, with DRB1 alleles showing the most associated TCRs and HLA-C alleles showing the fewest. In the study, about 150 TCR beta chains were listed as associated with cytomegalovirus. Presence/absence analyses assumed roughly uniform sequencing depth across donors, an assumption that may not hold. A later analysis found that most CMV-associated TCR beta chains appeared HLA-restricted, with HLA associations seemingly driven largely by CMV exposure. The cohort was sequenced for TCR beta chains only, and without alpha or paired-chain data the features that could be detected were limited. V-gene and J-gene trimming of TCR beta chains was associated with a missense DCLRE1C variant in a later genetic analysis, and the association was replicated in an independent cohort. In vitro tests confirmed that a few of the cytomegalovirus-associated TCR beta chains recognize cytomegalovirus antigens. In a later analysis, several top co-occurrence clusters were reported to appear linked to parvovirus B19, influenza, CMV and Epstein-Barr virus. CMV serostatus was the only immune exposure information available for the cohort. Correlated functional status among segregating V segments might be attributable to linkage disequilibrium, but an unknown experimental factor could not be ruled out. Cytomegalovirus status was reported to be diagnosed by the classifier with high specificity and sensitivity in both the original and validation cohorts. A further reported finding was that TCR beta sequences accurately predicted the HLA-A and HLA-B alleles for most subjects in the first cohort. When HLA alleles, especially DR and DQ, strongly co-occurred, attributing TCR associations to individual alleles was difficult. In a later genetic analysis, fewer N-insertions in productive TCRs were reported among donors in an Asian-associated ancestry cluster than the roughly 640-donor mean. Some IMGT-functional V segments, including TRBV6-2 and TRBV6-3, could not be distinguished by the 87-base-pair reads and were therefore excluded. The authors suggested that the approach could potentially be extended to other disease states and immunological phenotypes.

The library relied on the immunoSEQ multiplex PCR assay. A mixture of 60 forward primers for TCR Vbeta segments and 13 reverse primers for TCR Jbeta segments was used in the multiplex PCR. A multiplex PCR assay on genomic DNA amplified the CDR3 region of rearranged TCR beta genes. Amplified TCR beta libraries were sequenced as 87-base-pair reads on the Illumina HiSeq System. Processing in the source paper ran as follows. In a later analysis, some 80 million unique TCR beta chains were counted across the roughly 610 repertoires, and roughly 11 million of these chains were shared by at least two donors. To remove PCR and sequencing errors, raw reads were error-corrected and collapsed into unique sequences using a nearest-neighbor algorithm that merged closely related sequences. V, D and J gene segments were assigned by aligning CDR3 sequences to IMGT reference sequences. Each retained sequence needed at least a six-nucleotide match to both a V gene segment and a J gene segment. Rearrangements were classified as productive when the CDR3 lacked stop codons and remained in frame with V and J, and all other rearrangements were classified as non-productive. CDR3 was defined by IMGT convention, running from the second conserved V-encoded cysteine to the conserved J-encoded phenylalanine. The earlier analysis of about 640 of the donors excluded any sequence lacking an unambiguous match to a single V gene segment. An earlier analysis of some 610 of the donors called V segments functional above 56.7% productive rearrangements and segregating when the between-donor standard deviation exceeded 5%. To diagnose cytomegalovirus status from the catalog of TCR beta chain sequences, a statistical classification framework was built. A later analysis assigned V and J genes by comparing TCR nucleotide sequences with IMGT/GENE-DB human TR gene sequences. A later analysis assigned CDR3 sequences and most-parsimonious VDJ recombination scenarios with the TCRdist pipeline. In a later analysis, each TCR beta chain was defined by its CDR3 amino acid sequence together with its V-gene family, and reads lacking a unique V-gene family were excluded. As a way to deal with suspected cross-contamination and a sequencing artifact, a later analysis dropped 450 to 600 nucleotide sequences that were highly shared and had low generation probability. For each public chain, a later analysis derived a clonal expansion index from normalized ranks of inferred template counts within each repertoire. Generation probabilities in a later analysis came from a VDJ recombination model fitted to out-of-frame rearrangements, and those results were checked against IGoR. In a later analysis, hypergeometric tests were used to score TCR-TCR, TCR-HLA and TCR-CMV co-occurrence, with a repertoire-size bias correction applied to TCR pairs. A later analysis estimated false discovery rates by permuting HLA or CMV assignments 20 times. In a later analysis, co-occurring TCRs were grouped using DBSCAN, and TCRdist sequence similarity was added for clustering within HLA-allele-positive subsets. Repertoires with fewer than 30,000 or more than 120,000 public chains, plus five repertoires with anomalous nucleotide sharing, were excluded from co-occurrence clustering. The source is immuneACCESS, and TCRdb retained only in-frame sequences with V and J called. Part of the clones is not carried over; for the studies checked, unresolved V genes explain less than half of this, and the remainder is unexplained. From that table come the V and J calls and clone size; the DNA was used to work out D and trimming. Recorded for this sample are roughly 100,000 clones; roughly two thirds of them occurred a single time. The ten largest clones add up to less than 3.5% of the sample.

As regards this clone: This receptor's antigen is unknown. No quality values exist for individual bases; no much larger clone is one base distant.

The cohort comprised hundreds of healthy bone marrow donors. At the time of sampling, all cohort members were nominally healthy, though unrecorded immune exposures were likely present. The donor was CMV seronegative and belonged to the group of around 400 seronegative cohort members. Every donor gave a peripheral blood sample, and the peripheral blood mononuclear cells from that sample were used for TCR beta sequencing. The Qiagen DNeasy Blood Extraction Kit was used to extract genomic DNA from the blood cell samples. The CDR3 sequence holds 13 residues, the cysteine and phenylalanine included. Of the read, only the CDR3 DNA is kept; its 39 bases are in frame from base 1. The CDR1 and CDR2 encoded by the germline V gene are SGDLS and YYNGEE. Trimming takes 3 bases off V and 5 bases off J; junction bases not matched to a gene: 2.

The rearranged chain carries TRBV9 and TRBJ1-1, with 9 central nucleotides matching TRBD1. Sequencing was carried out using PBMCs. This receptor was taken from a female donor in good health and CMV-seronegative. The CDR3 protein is CASSEGQGTEAFF. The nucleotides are TGTGCCAGCAGCGAGGGACAGGGTACTGAAGCTTTCTTT. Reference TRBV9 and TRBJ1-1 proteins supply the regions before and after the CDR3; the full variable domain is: DSGVTQTPKHLITATGQRVTLRCSPRSGDLSVYWYQQSLDQGLQFLIQYYNGEERAKGNILERFSAQQFPDLHSELNLSSLELGDSALYFCASSEGQGTEAFFGQGTRLTVV.